A selection of T cell receptor beta chains follows, all from one sample in a study of blood T cells in healthy people across ages. TCRdb re-derived calls from the 5' RACE reads in MiXCR, one entry per CDR3 protein. The sample comprises more than 800,000 distinct CDR3 sequences, more than 25% of which are singletons, and 15% to 20% rests with the top ten. The sample taken for sequencing was blood. These receptors all come from a woman at least 80 years old in good health. The CDR3 runs from the conserved cysteine through the conserved F or W. The order of the fields is clone size, V gene, J gene, D gene, CDR3 protein, CDR3 DNA. D genes are given only for firm matches. A clone size is listed for some rows: how often the clone was seen (once, few, many), or a class if it is expanded.

>few|TRBV14|TRBJ2-1|.
CASSLLRGGSEQFF
TGTGCCAGCAGCCTTCTCAGAGGGGGAAGTGAGCAGTTCTTC
>many|TRBV7-2|TRBJ2-3|.
CASSLAVVGVGDTQYF
TGTGCCAGCAGCTTAGCTGTGGTAGGGGTGGGAGATACGCAGTATTTT
>.|TRBV9|TRBJ2-5|TRBD1
CASSVDRESWNEQYF
TGTGCCAGCAGCGTGGACAGGGAAAGTTGGAATGAGCAGTACTTC
>.|TRBV5-4|TRBJ1-1|.
CASSERWNLNTEAFF
TGTGCCAGCAGCGAGAGATGGAATCTGAACACTGAAGCTTTCTTT
>few|TRBV5-1|TRBJ2-3|.
CASSLAGDGANTDTQYF
TGCGCCAGCAGCTTGGCCGGGGATGGAGCTAACACAGATACGCAGTATTTT
>.|TRBV10-3|TRBJ1-1|TRBD1
CAISDPGQGLSTEAFF
TGTGCCATCAGTGACCCTGGACAGGGATTGAGCACTGAAGCTTTCTTT
>.|TRBV21-1|TRBJ2-1|.
CASSKVGLAGDLLSYNEQFF
TGTGCCAGCAGCAAAGTAGGCCTAGCGGGGGACCTTCTCTCCTACAATGAGCAGTTCTTC
>many|TRBV5-1|TRBJ2-1|.
CASSTTSTRGYNEQFF
TGCGCCAGCAGCACGACTAGTACGAGGGGTTACAATGAGCAGTTCTTC
>.|TRBV24-1|TRBJ2-6|.
CATREAGANVLTF
TGTGCCACAAGGGAGGCCGGGGCCAACGTCCTGACTTTC
>.|TRBV28|TRBJ1-5|TRBD1
CASSSTDREGISQHF
TGTGCCAGCAGTTCTACAGACAGGGAGGGTATATCCCAGCATTTT
>.|TRBV15|TRBJ2-7|TRBD2
CATSRGHGAGDSYEQYF
TGTGCCACCAGCAGAGGCCATGGGGCGGGGGACTCCTACGAGCAGTACTTC
>once|TRBV20-1|TRBJ2-3|TRBD2
CRASGTADTQYF
TGCAGGGCTAGCGGGACCGCAGATACGCAGTATTTT
>many|TRBV13|TRBJ2-3|TRBD2
CASSLPGLAGGRRTDTQYF
TGTGCCAGCAGCTTGCCGGGACTAGCGGGGGGCCGACGCACAGATACGCAGTATTTT
>many|TRBV15|TRBJ2-7|TRBD2
CATSRGAGGALSGYEQYF
TGTGCCACCAGCAGAGGCGCGGGGGGGGCACTTTCCGGATACGAGCAGTACTTC
>many|TRBV12-3/TRBV12-4|TRBJ2-3|.
CASKTTGEVTDTQYF
TGTGCCAGCAAGACTACAGGGGAGGTCACAGATACGCAGTATTTT
>.|TRBV5-1|TRBJ1-5|.
CASSPESRDQPQHF
TGCGCCAGCAGCCCCGAGAGCAGGGATCAGCCCCAGCATTTT
>.|TRBV29-1|TRBJ1-1|TRBD1
CSAGTELNTEAFF
TGCAGCGCTGGGACAGAGCTGAACACTGAAGCTTTCTTT
>few|TRBV12-3/TRBV12-4|TRBJ2-3|TRBD2
CASSLAQMKCRGGTDTQYF
TGTGCCAGCAGTTTAGCCCAAATGAAGTGTCGGGGGGGAACAGATACGCAGTATTTT
>.|TRBV7-2|TRBJ1-1|TRBD1
CASSPPEQGLLNTEAFF
TGTGCCAGCAGCCCTCCCGAACAGGGGCTACTGAACACTGAAGCTTTCTTT
>many|TRBV24-1|TRBJ1-2|TRBD1
CATSDPGTGDGYGYTF
TGTGCCACCAGTGACCCTGGGACAGGGGATGGGTATGGCTACACCTTC
>few|TRBV19|TRBJ1-5|.
CASSTPGGGNQPQHF
TGTGCCAGTAGTACCCCTGGGGGGGGCAATCAGCCCCAGCATTTT
>.|TRBV5-8|TRBJ2-5|.
CASSPERYRQETQYF
TGTGCCAGCAGCCCGGAACGGTACAGACAAGAGACCCAGTACTTC
>few|TRBV30|TRBJ2-1|.
CAGGTNEQFF
TGTGCCGGGGGGACAAATGAGCAGTTCTTC
>.|TRBV12-5|TRBJ2-1|TRBD1
CASGPPSGTGTNEQFF
TGTGCTAGTGGCCCGCCCTCCGGGACAGGGACAAATGAGCAGTTCTTC
>.|TRBV5-1|TRBJ2-3|TRBD2
CASSVLGRVADTQYF
TGCGCCAGCAGCGTGCTCGGGAGGGTCGCGGATACGCAGTATTTT
>many|TRBV6-2/TRBV6-3|TRBJ1-2|.
CASSYLDSNYGYTF
TGTGCCAGCAGTTACCTCGACTCTAACTATGGCTACACCTTC
>.|TRBV7-9|TRBJ2-2|.
CASSELVTGELFF
TGTGCCAGCAGCGAGCTGGTTACCGGGGAGCTGTTTTTT
>medium-sized|TRBV7-7|TRBJ2-6|.
CASSPGRSSGANVLTF
TGTGCCAGCAGCCCCGGACGGAGCTCTGGGGCCAACGTCCTGACTTTC
>many|TRBV7-2|TRBJ2-3|TRBD2
CASSLGSTSGGGTQYF
TGTGCCAGCAGCTTGGGCTCGACTAGCGGGGGAGGTACGCAGTATTTT
>few|TRBV27|TRBJ1-2|.
CASSLYPPGGAGGYTF
TGTGCCAGCAGTTTATATCCGCCGGGGGGCGCTGGGGGCTACACCTTC
>many|TRBV27|TRBJ1-2|.
CASSWGREGTTYGYTF
TGTGCCAGCAGTTGGGGGCGCGAAGGTACTACCTATGGCTACACCTTC
>few|TRBV11-3|TRBJ2-1|TRBD2
CASSLAGTRLGNEQFF
TGTGCCAGCAGCTTAGCGGGGACTAGGCTGGGCAATGAGCAGTTCTTC
>.|TRBV20-1|TRBJ2-3|.
CSARGRGDLSTDTQYF
TGCAGTGCCAGGGGGCGGGGGGACCTCAGCACAGATACGCAGTATTTT
>.|TRBV5-1|TRBJ2-7|TRBD1
CASSVLGTGGEQYF
TGCGCCAGCAGCGTCTTAGGGACAGGGGGCGAGCAGTACTTC
>many|TRBV27|TRBJ2-1|.
CASKRLGLYNEQFF
TGTGCCAGCAAGCGGCTAGGACTCTACAATGAGCAGTTCTTC
>.|TRBV6-6|TRBJ1-6|TRBD1
CATRTGGAPLHF
TGTGCCACTAGGACAGGCGGTGCACCCCTCCACTTT
>many|TRBV24-1|TRBJ2-7|TRBD1
CATSPGQTYEQYF
TGTGCCACCTCTCCGGGACAGACCTACGAGCAGTACTTC
>.|TRBV12-3/TRBV12-4|TRBJ2-5|.
CAGSFSAREVSYEQYF
TGTGCCGGCAGTTTCTCGGCCAGGGAGGTCTCCTATGAGCAGTACTTC
>many|TRBV3-1|TRBJ2-7|.
CASSQRGVSSYEQYF
TGTGCCAGCAGCCAAAGAGGGGTTAGCTCCTACGAGCAGTACTTC
>many|TRBV7-9|TRBJ1-6|.
CASSFSGQEGSPLHF
TGTGCCAGCAGCTTCAGCGGACAAGAAGGATCACCCCTCCACTTT
>many|TRBV5-4|TRBJ2-1|TRBD2
CASSGTSGISYNEQFF
TGTGCCAGCAGCGGGACTAGCGGGATCTCCTACAATGAGCAGTTCTTC
>many|TRBV4-3|TRBJ1-2|.
CASSQAGAGYTF
TGCGCCAGCAGCCAAGCCGGGGCCGGCTACACCTTC
>.|TRBV3-1|TRBJ1-1|TRBD1
CASSQGNRGFTEAFF
TGTGCCAGCAGCCAAGGTAACAGGGGATTTACTGAAGCTTTCTTT
>.|TRBV7-9|TRBJ2-3|TRBD2
CASSLPAGGVDTQYF
TGTGCCAGCAGCTTACCAGCGGGGGGTGTAGATACGCAGTATTTT
>.|TRBV12-3/TRBV12-4|TRBJ1-2|.
CASTTRAGQEGYTF
TGTGCCAGCACCACCCGGGCAGGGCAGGAGGGCTACACCTTC
>many|TRBV29-1|TRBJ1-5|TRBD1
CSVKDRGGQPQHF
TGCAGCGTTAAGGACAGGGGTGGTCAGCCCCAGCATTTT
>.|TRBV27|TRBJ2-3|.
CASSLYMGNQPQYF
TGTGCCAGCAGTTTATATATGGGCAATCAGCCCCAGTATTTT
>.|TRBV4-3|TRBJ2-4|.
CASSQETGLAKNIQYF
TGCGCCAGCAGCCAGGAAACAGGGTTAGCCAAAAACATTCAGTACTTC
>.|TRBV7-2|TRBJ1-1|.
CASSGKGRGGTFF
TGTGCCAGCAGCGGCAAAGGACGGGGAGGGACTTTCTTT
>few|TRBV25-1|TRBJ2-5|TRBD1
CASSGYVGQVVSNEQYF
TGTGCCAGCAGTGGGTATGTTGGACAGGTCGTGTCCAATGAGCAGTACTTC
>.|TRBV3-1|TRBJ1-6|.
CASSLTRKPLHF
TGTGCCAGCAGCCTCACCCGAAAACCCCTCCACTTT
>.|TRBV20-1|TRBJ1-6|.
CSAKSDVLDSPLHF
TGCAGTGCTAAGTCGGACGTCTTGGATTCACCCCTCCACTTT
>few|TRBV7-2|TRBJ2-7|.
CASSSAGLGEQYF
TGTGCCAGCAGCTCGGCGGGGCTAGGCGAGCAGTACTTC
>many|TRBV29-1|TRBJ2-7|TRBD1
CSVRQGARSYEQYF
TGCAGCGTTCGACAGGGGGCGCGATCCTACGAGCAGTACTTC